This T cell receptor beta chain is from a study of CD8+ T cells in alopecia areata. This clone was detected only once. Its antigen remains unidentified. PBMCs were stained for CD3, CD4 and CD8, and CD4+ and CD8+ T cells were sorted. Extraction of RNA preceded its reverse transcription into cDNA, which served as the sequencing template. TCRdb's copy holds only in-frame clones and misses some; the assay was immunoSEQ multiplex PCR. This table has some 160,000 clones, more than 55% appearing once. Whole-study findings and limits: Researchers report lesional scalp, most notably alopecia totalis/universalis, outstripped normal scalp in clonality. Unlike in mice, where it was clearer, TCR sharing across patients was less clear, possibly HLA-related. Scalp samples also yield sequences from resident alphabeta T cells of normal skin.

V lost 3 bases, J lost 3 bases, and 5 bases lay in between. Germline V gene sequence: CDR1 ENHRY, CDR2 SYGVKD. The length of the CDR3 is 12 residues. Sequencing was performed on CD8+ T cells sorted from blood. This sequence was found in a human donor in good health. The chain joins TRBV10-3 to TRBJ2-5, with D possibly TRBD1 on 5 matching bases. CDR3 sequence: CAISDREETQYF. The CDR3 DNA reads as TGTGCCATCAGTGACAGGGAAGAGACCCAGTACTTC.